This T cell receptor beta chain comes out of a study of blood T cell repertoires in COVID-19. Original methodology: Reference gene primer amplification gave nucleated cell count estimates. Profiling relied on immunoSEQ multiplex PCR, and the TCRdb table lists in-frame clones only, not all of them. The V and J calls and clone size are taken from that table; D and trimming were inferred from the DNA. The table includes about 76,000 clones, roughly 87% detected once. V trimming: 7 bases; J trimming: 8 bases; junction bases outside the gene matches: 7. The CDR3 runs to 12 residues. The germline gives CDR1 MNHEY, CDR2 SVGAGI.

The chain combines TRBV6-5 with TRBJ1-2; TRBD1 aligns across 7 bases. Material for sequencing was peripheral blood. This sequence was found in a woman aged 80 or over with active or convalescent COVID-19. The CDR3 is CASNPRTGGYTF. Here the CDR3 DNA reads TGTGCCAGCAACCCGAGGACAGGCGGCTACACCTTC.